This entry describes one TCR beta chain. What it binds is not known. The V end lost 4 bases, the J end lost 1 base, and 7 bases lay between the germline ends. This CDR3 comprises 13 residues. The germline V gene has CDR1 MGHRA and CDR2 YSYEKL. Via MiXCR, TCRdb re-called the reads, giving one row per CDR3 protein. The repertoire consists of a few hundred thousand distinct CDR3 sequences, with approximately 17% occurring once and the leading ten covering roughly 50%. The data stem from a study of T cell repertoires in cytomegalovirus infection. Study details: Shared public TCR beta signatures pointed to both CMV infection and a matching HLA type. Findings and caveats of the study: The cumulative frequency of public TCR beta families identified carriers of CMV plus the relevant HLA. Dominating the ex vivo response were TCR beta clonotypes that were CMV-specific and HLA-C-restricted.

The sample taken for sequencing was CD8+ T cells from PBMCs. V and J are TRBV4-1 and TRBJ1-1; D ambiguous. The source is a human donor in good health (CMV status not recorded). Some clones in this sample may be carry-over from other donors' samples. In DNA, the CDR3 is TGCGCCAGCAGCCGTACAGAGAACACTGAAGCTTTCTTT. Its translation: CASSRTENTEAFF.